A single sample is the source of the 14 T cell receptor beta chains below, sequenced in a study of shared clonotypes between healthy human individuals. The data were produced by immunoSEQ multiplex PCR, yet TCRdb's version contains in-frame clones alone and is incomplete. The data contain 2 million to 2.5 million clones, approximately 90% of them singletons. Sequencing was done on a sample of naive CD4+ T cells from PBMCs. Subset given: CD45RA+ positively selected. Source of these receptors: a young man in good health. Some clones in this sample may be carry-over from other donors' samples.

V usage is TRBV15 and J usage is TRBJ1-4; D remains ambiguous. Germline CDR1 is LNHNV and CDR2 is YYDKDF (reference sequence). The CDR3 sequence is 15 residues long. The V gene lost 0 bases and the J gene lost 4 bases, with 9 bases spanning the gap. This CDR3 is CATSRDVAGNEKLFF. As DNA, the CDR3 is TGTGCCACCAGCAGAGATGTGGCGGGTAATGAAAAACTGTTTTTT.

This clone was counted a single time. This sequence joins TRBV7-3 and TRBJ2-2; 8 bases match TRBD1. Germline V lookup: CDR1 SGHTA, CDR2 FQGTGA. The CDR3 length is 14 residues. Unmatched junction bases numbered 4, after V lost 5 bases and J lost 5 bases. This CDR3 is CASSHDRGTGELFF. The CDR3 region has the DNA TGTGCCAGCAGCCACGACAGGGGAACCGGGGAGCTGTTTTTT.

As DNA, the CDR3 is TGTGCCAGCAGCCCCCCGAACAGGGGATCCTACGAGCAGTACTTC. Translation gives CASSPPNRGSYEQYF. J is TRBJ2-7 and V is TRBV7-3; TRBD1 aligns across 7 bases. Germline V gives CDR1 SGHTA, CDR2 FQGTGA. The CDR3 runs to 15 residues. Trimming cost V 5 bases and J 1 base; bases outside gene matches: 8.

The CDR3 region is CASSLSQSKNIQYF. CDR3 coding DNA: TGTGCCAGCAGCTTGTCACAGAGCAAAAACATTCAGTACTTC. The chain recombines TRBV5-5 with TRBJ2-4, with no clear D. V was clipped by 1 base and J by 3 bases, with 8 bases between them. The CDR3 runs to 14 residues. Germline assignment: CDR1 SGHKS and CDR2 YYEKEE (reference sequence).

Details on this clone: The same CDR3 also results from other DNA sequences found in this sample. V and J are TRBV19 and TRBJ1-5; 9 bases map to TRBD1. J gave up 4 bases and V 5 bases, and 3 bases lay outside the gene matches. This CDR3 is 14 amino acids long. Germline CDR1 and CDR2: LNHDA and SQIVND (reference sequence). The CDR3 region has the DNA TGTGCCAGTAGTCTCGGACAGGGGAATCAGCCCCAGCATTTT. Its protein product is CASSLGQGNQPQHF.

The rearrangement joins TRBV5-4 to TRBJ2-5, with 9 nucleotides matching TRBD1. The J segment lost 6 bases and the V segment lost 0 bases, leaving 18 bases of the junction unmatched. Germline CDR1 SGHNT, CDR2 YYREEE (reference sequence). CDR3 length: 19 amino acids. CDR3 region: CASSLDRGRLRERSKTQYF. For the CDR3, the DNA is TGTGCCAGCAGCTTGGACAGGGGGCGCTTGCGGGAGAGGTCAAAGACCCAGTACTTC.

The chain combines TRBV6-6 with TRBJ1-5, with 7 bases lining up with TRBD1. The V and J ends lost 5 bases and 0 bases, in that order; junction bases with no gene match: 7. Germline V gene sequence: CDR1 MNHNY, CDR2 SVGAGI (reference sequence). There are 16 residues in the CDR3. CDR3 DNA: TGTGCCAGCAGTAACCCATACAGGGGTAGCAATCAGCCCCAGCATTTT. Its translation: CASSNPYRGSNQPQHF.

This chain links TRBV6-4 with TRBJ2-3, with a weak D call TRBD2 (6 bases). Between the trimmed V and J ends, which lost 6 bases and 6 bases, there was a span of 16 bases. Germline V gives CDR1 MRHNA, CDR2 SNTAGT. The CDR3 covers 14 residues. The CDR3 loop is CASSISGPFDTQYF. The CDR3 DNA reads TGTGCCAGCAGCATTAGCGGCCCATTTGATACGCAGTATTTT.

The rearrangement uses TRBV16 and TRBJ2-4; a weak D match, TRBD1 (5 bases). V was shortened by 0 bases and J by 2 bases, with 14 bases between the two germline ends. CDR1 is KGHSY, CDR2 FQNENV, per germline. CDR3 length equals 17 residues. This chain's CDR3 is CASSQSASRVPKNIQYF. DNA for the CDR3: TGTGCCAGCAGCCAATCCGCGTCCAGGGTCCCCAAAAACATTCAGTACTTC.

CDR3 sequence (DNA): TGTGCCAGCAGCTTCGTCAGCCCCTATTACAATGAGCAGTTCTTC. Amino acids: CASSFVSPYYNEQFF. This chain joins TRBV7-2 and TRBJ2-1; D remains unclear. From germline, CDR1 is SGHTA and CDR2 FQGNSA. V was trimmed by 3 bases and J by 4 bases, leaving 13 bases between them. This CDR3 comprises 15 residues.

The V and J genes are TRBV5-4 and TRBJ2-4; 8 bases match TRBD2. The CDR3 contains 18 residues. The junction had 13 bases not matched to a gene; V was cut back by 4 bases and J by 1 base. Germline CDR1 is SGHNT and CDR2 is YYREEE (reference sequence). CDR3 sequence: CASSPLGRGGTAKNIQYF. Here the CDR3 DNA reads TGTGCCAGCAGCCCCCTGGGTCGGGGGGGGACTGCCAAAAACATTCAGTACTTC.

A word on this clone: The same CDR3 is also encoded by other DNA sequences in this sample. The chain has TRBV27 and TRBJ2-7; D not resolved. Germline loops: CDR1 MNHEY, CDR2 SMNVEV (reference sequence). The ends were cut back, 3 bases at V and 2 bases at J, with 11 bases in the middle. This CDR3 is built from 14 residues. CDR3 coding DNA: TGTGCCAGCAGTTTTCGCGACGGTGCCTACGAGCAGTACTTC. Residues: CASSFRDGAYEQYF.

CDR3 amino acids: CASREGWGTNQPQHF. The CDR3 coding sequence is TGTGCCAGCAGGGAAGGCTGGGGGACCAATCAGCCCCAGCATTTT. The chain is built from TRBV6-6 and TRBJ1-5; D perhaps matches TRBD1 (5 bases). The CDR3 extends over 15 amino acids. CDR1 is MNHNY, CDR2 SVGAGI, per germline (reference sequence). Trimming pared 6 bases from V and 3 bases from J, leaving 15 bases between.

The V gene is TRBV5-1, the J gene TRBJ2-7; TRBD2 matches at 8 bases. V lost 4 bases and J lost 4; bases outside the gene matches: 10. The CDR3 runs 15 residues. CDR1 and CDR2 (germline): SGHRS, YFSETQ. The CDR3 coding sequence is TGCGCCAGCAGCCAGTGGGGGACTAGAGGGTACGAGCAGTACTTC. This gives the protein CASSQWGTRGYEQYF.